The 17 T cell receptor beta chains in this list originate from one sample, sequenced in a study of PD-L1 blockade in urothelial cancer (dated by TCRdb to between 2016 and 2019). What this sample's time point label stands for: peripheral blood 6 weeks after treatment start. The library was built by means of the immunoSEQ multiplex PCR assay. Entries here come from immuneACCESS through TCRdb and include only in-frame sequences with V and J called. Some clones fail to appear in such tables; in the studies checked, an unresolved V gene covers under half of the shortfall, and the cause of the remainder is unknown. This sample comprises 35,000 to 40,000 clones, around 88% of them detected only once. The ten largest account for roughly 23% of the sample. This material consisted of PBMCs, taken around atezolizumab (anti-PD-L1) treatment. These receptors were collected from a man aged 55 to 70 with urothelial cancer.

The V and J genes are TRBV7-2 and TRBJ1-2; the match to TRBD1 covers 9 bases. From germline, CDR1 is SGHTA and CDR2 FQGNSA. The CDR3 runs 15 residues. J was trimmed by 8 bases and V by 2 bases; bases with no gene match: 9. CDR3 amino acids: CASSLLETGGRGYTF. The DNA of the CDR3 is TGTGCCAGCAGCTTACTAGAGACAGGGGGTCGCGGCTACACCTTC. The full variable domain, in which reference TRBV7-2 and TRBJ1-2 provide the parts outside the CDR3, is GAGVSQSPSNKVTEKGKDVELRCDPISGHTALYWYRQSLGQGLEFLIYFQGNSAPDKSGLPSDRFSAERTGGSVSTLTIQRTQQEDSAVYLCASSLLETGGRGYTFGSGTRLTVV.

This chain links TRBV6-1 with TRBJ1-5, with D perhaps TRBD1 (6 bases). V was pared by 6 bases and J by 2 bases, with 14 bases between. In germline, CDR1 is MNHNS, CDR2 SASEGT. The CDR3 length is 15 residues. In DNA, the CDR3 is TGTGCCAGCAGGTTACAGGGATTCGGCAATCAGCCCCAGCATTTT. It yields the protein CASRLQGFGNQPQHF.

This clone is medium-sized (0.01 to 0.1%) by share. This chain uses TRBV19 with TRBJ1-1; a weak D match, TRBD1 (6 bases). The CDR3 totals 13 residues. V gave up 5 bases and J gave up 8 bases, with 15 bases separating them. Germline CDR1 is LNHDA and CDR2 is SQIVND (reference sequence). The CDR3 DNA sequence: TGTGCCAGTAGTCCTCGCGACAGGTACGAAGCTTTCTTT. Its translation is CASSPRDRYEAFF. Full variable domain (missing parts from reference TRBV19 and TRBJ1-1): DGGITQSPKYLFRKEGQNVTLSCEQNLNHDAMYWYRQDPGQGLRLIYYSQIVNDFQKGDIAEGYSVSREKKESFPLTVTSAQKNPTAFYLCASSPRDRYEAFFGQGTRLTVV.

The V call is TRBV6-5, the J call TRBJ1-1; D uncertain. The CDR3 loop spans 14 amino acids. The germline V and J ends were trimmed by 8 bases and 0 bases, with 13 bases remaining between them. Per germline, CDR1 MNHEY and CDR2 SVGAGI. CDR3 sequence: CASSRRVMNTEAFF. The CDR3 nucleotides read TGTGCCAGCTCTAGGCGGGTGATGAACACTGAAGCTTTCTTT.

This chain links TRBV4-3 with TRBJ1-4; D possibly corresponds to TRBD1 (6 bases). Germline CDR1 reads LGHNA; CDR2 reads YSLEER. V lost 3 bases, J lost 5 bases, and 10 bases lay in between. The CDR3 is made up of 14 amino acids. CDR3 sequence reads: CASSHRTVNEKLFF. The CDR3 nucleotides are TGCGCCAGCAGCCACCGGACAGTGAATGAAAAACTGTTTTTT.

The rearrangement links TRBV18 to TRBJ2-1, with 10 bases aligning to TRBD2. V shed 0 bases and J 3 bases; nucleotides not matched to a gene: 17. The CDR3 consists of 21 residues. The germline V gene has CDR1 KGHSH and CDR2 LQKENI. The CDR3 region has the DNA TGTGCCAGCTCACCACCGATATTGGCAGGCCAAGGACTAGCGGTCTACAATGAGCAGTTCTTC. Its protein product is CASSPPILAGQGLAVYNEQFF.

This chain links TRBV9 with TRBJ1-2, with no clear D. Trimming took 0 bases from V and 0 from J, leaving 12 bases between them. The CDR3 has 16 amino acids. Germline CDR1 reads SGDLS; CDR2 reads YYNGEE. CDR3 sequence (DNA): TGTGCCAGCAGCGTAGCTACGGGAGGAACTAACTATGGCTACACCTTC. It specifies CASSVATGGTNYGYTF.

The CDR3 coding sequence is TGTGCCACAGGGACACAGAGCTCTGGGGCCAACGTCCTGACTTTC. It specifies CATGTQSSGANVLTF. The chain employs TRBV10-3 and TRBJ2-6; D may be TRBD1 (6 bases). V lost 10 bases and J lost 0, with 13 bases in between. Germline CDR1 is ENHRY and CDR2 is SYGVKD. The length of the CDR3 is 15 residues.

V is TRBV4-1 and J is TRBJ1-2; TRBD1 might be the D (5 bases). V was shortened by 0 bases and J by 2 bases, with 10 bases between the two germline ends. The CDR3 is 15 amino acids. Germline V gene data show CDR1 as MGHRA and CDR2 as YSYEKL. This chain's CDR3 is CASSQDRGENYGYTF. The CDR3 DNA is TGCGCCAGCAGCCAAGATCGGGGGGAGAACTATGGCTACACCTTC.

The chain employs TRBV19 and TRBJ1-2, with a weak D call TRBD1 (6 bases). CDR1 LNHDA and CDR2 SQIVND come from the germline V gene (reference sequence). This CDR3 region has 14 residues. V was shortened by 4 bases and J by 11 bases, with 20 bases between the two germline ends. DNA for the CDR3: TGTGCCAGTAGTACCCTTCCGCAGGGGCCGACTTACACCTTC. Protein product: CASSTLPQGPTYTF. Drawing the rest from reference TRBV19 and TRBJ1-2, the complete variable domain is DGGITQSPKYLFRKEGQNVTLSCEQNLNHDAMYWYRQDPGQGLRLIYYSQIVNDFQKGDIAEGYSVSREKKESFPLTVTSAQKNPTAFYLCASSTLPQGPTYTFGSGTRLTVV.

The chain links TRBV6-1 to TRBJ1-5, with a possible D match to TRBD1 (5 bases). The length of the CDR3 is 14 residues. Germline V gene sequence: CDR1 MNHNS, CDR2 SASEGT. V was clipped by 6 bases and J by 4 bases, with 13 bases between them. The CDR3, as DNA: TGTGCCAGCAGCCCTGGCGGGGGGAATCAGCCCCAGCATTTT. It yields the protein CASSPGGGNQPQHF.

This chain joins TRBV11-2 and TRBJ1-1; 8 bases map to TRBD1. Unmatched junction bases numbered 6, after V lost 4 bases and J lost 2 bases. From germline, CDR1 is SGHAT and CDR2 FQNNGV. The CDR3 has 15 amino acids. CDR3 sequence: CASSSDRGLNTEAFF. CDR3 sequence (DNA): TGTGCCAGCAGCTCAGACAGGGGCTTAAACACTGAAGCTTTCTTT.

The chain is built from TRBV4-3 and TRBJ2-6; TRBD1 might be the D (7 bases). Trimming removed 0 bases at V and 7 bases at J, with 13 bases between. Germline CDR1 LGHNA, CDR2 YSLEER. This CDR3 is built from 16 residues. The CDR3 loop reads CASSQEGQGGANVLTF. The CDR3 DNA reads TGCGCCAGCAGCCAAGAAGGTCAGGGGGGTGCCAACGTCCTGACTTTC.

J is TRBJ1-2 and V is TRBV2; 7 bases align to TRBD1. The germline V gene encodes CDR1 SNHLY and CDR2 FYNNEI. Trimming at V came to 1 base and at J to 5 bases, leaving 7 bases not matched to a gene. There are 15 residues in the CDR3. The CDR3 DNA reads TGTGCCAGCAGTGAAGAAGGGACAGCCGGATATGGCTACACCTTC. As protein: CASSEEGTAGYGYTF.

The chain links TRBV30 to TRBJ2-2; D is possibly TRBD1 (5 bases). V dropped 5 bases and J dropped 6 bases, with 10 bases sitting between them. Germline V gives CDR1 GTSNPN, CDR2 SVGIG (reference sequence). The CDR3 covers 12 residues. The CDR3 sequence: CAWFKTAGELFF. The CDR3 DNA reads TGTGCCTGGTTCAAGACAGCCGGGGAGCTGTTTTTT. The complete variable domain, with remaining parts taken from reference TRBV30 and TRBJ2-2, reads SQTIHQWPATLVQPVGSPLSLECTVEGTSNPNLYWYRQAAGRGLQLLFYSVGIGQISSEVPQNLSASRPQDRQFILSSKKLLLSDSGFYLCAWFKTAGELFFGEGSRLTVL.

The chain has TRBV6-5 and TRBJ2-1; TRBD2 matches at 7 bases. The ends lost 7 bases at V and 13 bases at J; junction bases unmatched: 7. The CDR3 runs to 11 residues. Germline lookup yields CDR1 MNHEY and CDR2 SVGAGI. CDR3 in amino acids: CASNLGLVQFF. In DNA form, the CDR3 reads TGTGCCAGCAACCTTGGACTAGTTCAGTTCTTC.

This chain connects TRBV9 to TRBJ1-6; D remains ambiguous. V lost 1 base and J 5 bases, leaving 7 bases between the germline ends. Germline V CDR1 and CDR2: SGDLS, YYNGEE. The CDR3 runs to 14 residues. This chain's CDR3 is CASSVTENNSPLHF. CDR3 bases: TGTGCCAGCAGCGTAACTGAAAATAATTCACCCCTCCACTTT. Drawing the rest from reference TRBV9 and TRBJ1-6, the complete variable domain is DSGVTQTPKHLITATGQRVTLRCSPRSGDLSVYWYQQSLDQGLQFLIQYYNGEERAKGNILERFSAQQFPDLHSELNLSSLELGDSALYFCASSVTENNSPLHFGNGTRLTVT.